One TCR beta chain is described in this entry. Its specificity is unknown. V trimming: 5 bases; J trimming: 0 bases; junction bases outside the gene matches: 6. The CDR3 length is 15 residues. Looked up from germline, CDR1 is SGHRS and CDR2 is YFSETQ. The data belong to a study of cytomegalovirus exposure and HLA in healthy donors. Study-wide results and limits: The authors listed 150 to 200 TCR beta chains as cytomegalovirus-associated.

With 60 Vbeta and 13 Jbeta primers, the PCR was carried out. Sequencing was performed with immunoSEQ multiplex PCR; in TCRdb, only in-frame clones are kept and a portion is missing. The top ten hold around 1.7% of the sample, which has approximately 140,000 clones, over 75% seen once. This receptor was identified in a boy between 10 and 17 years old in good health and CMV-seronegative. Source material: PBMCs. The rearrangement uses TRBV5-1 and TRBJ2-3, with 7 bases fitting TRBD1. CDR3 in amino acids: CASSLGGASTDTQYF. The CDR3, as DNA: TGCGCCAGCAGTTTAGGGGGCGCTAGCACAGATACGCAGTATTTT.